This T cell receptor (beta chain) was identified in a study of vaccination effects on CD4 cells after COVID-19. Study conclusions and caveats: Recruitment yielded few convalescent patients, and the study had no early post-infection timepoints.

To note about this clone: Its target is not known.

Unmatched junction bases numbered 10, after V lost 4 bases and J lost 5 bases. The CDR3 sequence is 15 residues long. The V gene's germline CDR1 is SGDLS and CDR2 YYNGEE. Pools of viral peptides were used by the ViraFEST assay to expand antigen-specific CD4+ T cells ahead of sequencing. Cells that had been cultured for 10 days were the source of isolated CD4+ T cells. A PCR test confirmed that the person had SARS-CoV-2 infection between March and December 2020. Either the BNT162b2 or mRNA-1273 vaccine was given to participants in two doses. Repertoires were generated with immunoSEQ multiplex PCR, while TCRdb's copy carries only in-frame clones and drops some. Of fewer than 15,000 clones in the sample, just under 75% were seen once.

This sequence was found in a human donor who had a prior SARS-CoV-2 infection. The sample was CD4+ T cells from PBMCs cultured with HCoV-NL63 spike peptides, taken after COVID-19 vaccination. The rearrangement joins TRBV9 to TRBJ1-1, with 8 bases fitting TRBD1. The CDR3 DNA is TGTGCCAGCAGCCCATTTGGACAGGGTCGAACTGAAGCTTTCTTT. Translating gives CASSPFGQGRTEAFF.